The T cell receptor (beta chain) under discussion was sequenced for a study of prognosis after radiotherapy for stage I lung cancer. About the research overall: Roughly 5 patients had oligometastatic NSCLC after surgical resection of the primary tumor, and about 15 had newly diagnosed primary stage I lung tumors. Among the non-small cell lung cancer patients, all were considered medically inoperable. Distant metastases were recorded in a handful of patients after radiotherapy, at a median of about 7 months, and no significant progression was recorded in about 15.

This clonotype was seen repeatedly, ten times or more. Multiplex PCR, run in two rounds, amplified TCR beta CDR3 from genomic DNA. The use of primers specific to each TRBV and TRBJ gene characterized first-round PCR. Using its own MiXCR run on the multiplex PCR reads, TCRdb lists one record per CDR3 protein. The sample records about 24,000 distinct CDR3 sequences, approximately 39% being singletons. Germline V gene lookup returns CDR1 SGDLS and CDR2 YYNGEE. The ends lost 0 bases at V and 2 bases at J; junction bases unmatched: 0. This CDR3 has 14 residues. Specimen: PBMCs, collected before or after stereotactic body radiation therapy (not recorded which). The sequence was collected from a donor over 45 with non-small cell lung cancer. The chain joins TRBV9 to TRBJ2-3; 7 bases align to TRBD2. CDR3: CASSVGDYTDTQYF. CDR3 sequence (DNA): TGTGCCAGCAGCGTAGGGGACTACACAGATACGCAGTATTTT.